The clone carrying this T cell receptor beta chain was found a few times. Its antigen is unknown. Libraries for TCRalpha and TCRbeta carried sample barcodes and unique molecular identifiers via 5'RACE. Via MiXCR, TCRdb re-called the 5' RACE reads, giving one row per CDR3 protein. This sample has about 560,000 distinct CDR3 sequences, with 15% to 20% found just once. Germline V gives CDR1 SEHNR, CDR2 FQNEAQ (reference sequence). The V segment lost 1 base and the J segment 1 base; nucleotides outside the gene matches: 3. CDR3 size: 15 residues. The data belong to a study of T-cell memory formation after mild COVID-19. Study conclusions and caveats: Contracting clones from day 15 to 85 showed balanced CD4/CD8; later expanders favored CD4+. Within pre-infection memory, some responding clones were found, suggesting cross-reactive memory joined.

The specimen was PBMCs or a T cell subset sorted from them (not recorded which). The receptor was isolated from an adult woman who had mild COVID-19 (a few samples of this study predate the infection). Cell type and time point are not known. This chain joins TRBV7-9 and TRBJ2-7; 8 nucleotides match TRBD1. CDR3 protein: CASSLDQGASYEQYF. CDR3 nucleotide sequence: TGTGCCAGCAGCTTAGACCAGGGGGCGTCCTACGAGCAGTACTTC.